The 15 T cell receptor beta chains below all came from one sample that was sequenced in a study of Ad26.COV2.S vaccination and SARS-CoV-2 variants. Assay used: immunoSEQ multiplex PCR; TCRdb lists only in-frame clones, some missing. Of a few hundred thousand clones listed, roughly 90% were seen once; the top ten hold more than 1.5%. Treatment here: around 19 received Ad26.COV2.S at low or high dose, single or two shots; five or six received placebo; per-sample allocation not given. Collection of samples fell on day 63 after the first vaccine or placebo injection. Sequenced here: peripheral blood, sampled in a trial of Ad26.COV2.S vaccine versus placebo. These receptors all come from a person aged 18-65 years who received the Ad26.COV2.S COVID-19 vaccine or a placebo.

This chain uses TRBV14 with TRBJ2-3, with 9 bases matching TRBD1. Germline values: CDR1 SGHDN, CDR2 FVKESK. J lost 5 bases, V lost 2 bases, and 8 bases had no gene match. The CDR3 runs 16 residues. As DNA, the CDR3 is TGTGCCAGCAGCCAATTTTGGGACAGGGCCAGAGATACGCAGTATTTT. Its protein product is CASSQFWDRARDTQYF.

The chain's CDR3 is CASSLGTGRLTEAFF. CDR3 in DNA: TGTGCCAGCAGCTTGGGGACAGGGAGGCTCACTGAAGCTTTCTTT. The chain recombines TRBV5-8 with TRBJ1-1; TRBD1 aligns across 8 bases. The CDR3 contains 15 residues. The V gene end was trimmed by 0 bases and the J gene end by 4 bases; junction bases not matched to a gene: 5. Germline V CDR1 and CDR2: SGHTS, YDEGEE.

This clone was observed once. The J gene is TRBJ2-3, the V gene TRBV7-6; D tentatively reads TRBD1 or TRBD2 (5 bases each). V shed 2 bases and J shed 6 bases, with 21 bases lying between them. Per the germline V gene, CDR1 is SGHVS and CDR2 is FNYEAQ. The CDR3 loop spans 17 amino acids. The CDR3 nucleotides read TGTGCCAGCAGCTTAAACAAACGCCGGGACCTCGGGGATACGCAGTATTTT. Its protein is CASSLNKRRDLGDTQYF.

A remark on this clone: This CDR3 is also generated by other DNA sequences in the sample. The chain links TRBV6-5 to TRBJ1-1; TRBD1 matches at 7 bases. Losses at the gene ends were 2 bases for V and 0 bases for J; bases not matched to a gene: 3. CDR3 size: 15 residues. The germline CDR1 and CDR2 sequences are MNHEY and SVGAGI. The CDR3 nucleotides read TGTGCCAGCAGTTACGGGACAGTAATGAACACTGAAGCTTTCTTT. It codes for CASSYGTVMNTEAFF.

The rearrangement links TRBV10-3 to TRBJ2-5, with D possibly being TRBD1 or TRBD2 (6 bases each). The CDR3 consists of 15 residues. V gave up 7 bases and J gave up 0 bases, with 15 bases separating them. Per germline, CDR1 ENHRY and CDR2 SYGVKD. CDR3 nucleotides: TGTGCCATCAAGGGGGGTGACACGTACCAAGAGACCCAGTACTTC. Translated: CAIKGGDTYQETQYF.

The chain links TRBV5-1 to TRBJ2-5, with 15 bases matching TRBD2. Germline CDR1 and CDR2: SGHRS and YFSETQ. The CDR3 length is 17 residues. Trimming at V came to 0 bases and at J to 2 bases, leaving 2 bases not matched to a gene. The CDR3 spells CASSLAGTSGGQETQYF. Here the CDR3 DNA reads TGCGCCAGCAGCTTGGCAGGGACTAGCGGGGGGCAAGAGACCCAGTACTTC.

This sequence joins TRBV6-5 and TRBJ1-2, with D tentatively TRBD1 (5 bases). Germline CDR1 reads MNHEY; CDR2 reads SVGAGI. Trimming shortened V by 7 bases and J by 5 bases, and 20 bases separated the two germline ends. This CDR3 contains 15 residues. DNA of the CDR3: TGTGCCAGCACGACGAGCTCAGGACAAACTTATGGCTACACCTTC. It translates to CASTTSSGQTYGYTF.

In its sample, this clone was seen a few times. The chain carries TRBV4-1 and TRBJ1-2; D might be TRBD1 (6 bases). Germline V gene sequence: CDR1 MGHRA, CDR2 YSYEKL. The CDR3 runs 13 residues. The germline V and J ends were trimmed by 6 bases and 4 bases, with 12 bases remaining between them. The CDR3 region has the DNA TGCGCCAGCAGACAACAGGGCAGCTATGGCTACACCTTC. Translated, it gives CASRQQGSYGYTF.

The chain has TRBV21-1 and TRBJ2-7; TRBD1 is taken as the D call from the table, unchecked against the DNA. TRBV21-1 is designated a pseudogene. The CDR3 totals 15 residues. The CDR3: CASSNPPQGHYEQYF. As DNA, the CDR3 is TGTGCCAGCAGCAATCCACCACAGGGACACTACGAGCAGTACTTC.

The chain carries TRBV2 and TRBJ1-5; possibly TRBD1 for D (5 bases). The length of the CDR3 is 14 residues. The V gene's germline CDR1 is SNHLY and CDR2 FYNNEI. The V and J ends lost 4 bases and 4 bases respectively, with 11 bases between them. This CDR3 reads CASSGQPTNQPQHF. CDR3 sequence (DNA): TGTGCCAGCAGTGGACAGCCTACTAATCAGCCCCAGCATTTT.

This chain joins TRBV11-2 and TRBJ2-1; D not resolved. The CDR3 spans 17 residues. V lost 1 base and J 3 bases, leaving 16 bases between the germline ends. The germline gives CDR1 SGHAT, CDR2 FQNNGV. CDR3: CASSLGKTLHYYNEQFF. CDR3 coding DNA: TGTGCCAGCAGCTTAGGGAAGACACTGCATTACTACAATGAGCAGTTCTTC.

V and J are TRBV7-9 and TRBJ2-1; TRBD2 matches 12 bases. CDR1 and CDR2 (germline): SEHNR, FQNEAQ (reference sequence). V lost 4 bases and J lost 0; bases outside the gene matches: 7. The CDR3 runs to 18 residues. The CDR3 region is CASSSTSGGLSSYNEQFF. DNA for the CDR3: TGTGCCAGCAGCTCGACTAGCGGGGGTCTTAGCTCCTACAATGAGCAGTTCTTC. Variable domain in full (rest from reference TRBV7-9 and TRBJ2-1): DTGVSQNPRHKITKRGQNVTFRCDPISEHNRLYWYRQTLGQGPEFLTYFQNEAQLEKSRLLSDRFSAERPKGSFSTLEIQRTEQGDSAMYLCASSSTSGGLSSYNEQFFGPGTRLTVL.

The chain is built from TRBV9 and TRBJ2-3, with D possibly matching TRBD2 (5 bases). There are 16 residues in the CDR3. Germline V CDR1 and CDR2: SGDLS, YYNGEE. V was pared by 4 bases and J by 0 bases, with 15 bases between. This CDR3 is CASSLRPTTSTDTQYF. CDR3 sequence (DNA): TGTGCCAGCAGCCTGCGACCGACTACGAGCACAGATACGCAGTATTTT.

This sequence joins TRBV10-2 and TRBJ1-2; 9 bases are a match to TRBD1. This CDR3 is built from 13 residues. The V gene end was trimmed by 4 bases and the J gene end by 4 bases; junction bases not matched to a gene: 1. CDR1 and CDR2 (germline): WSHSY, SAAADI. The CDR3 region is CASSGGQGYGYTF. DNA of the CDR3: TGCGCCAGCAGTGGGGGACAGGGCTATGGCTACACCTTC.

The chain carries TRBV18 and TRBJ2-3, with no clear D. CDR1 is KGHSH and CDR2 is LQKENI in the germline V gene. The CDR3 totals 14 residues. Trimming removed 0 bases at V and 4 bases at J, with 8 bases between. As DNA, the CDR3 is TGTGCCAGCTCACCACCGCTAGTTTCAGATACGCAGTATTTT. Translating gives CASSPPLVSDTQYF. Drawing the rest from reference TRBV18 and TRBJ2-3, the complete variable domain is NAGVMQNPRHLVRRRGQEARLRCSPMKGHSHVYWYRQLPEEGLKFMVYLQKENIIDESGMPKERFSAEFPKEGPSILRIQQVVRGDSAAYFCASSPPLVSDTQYFGPGTRLTVL.